These 31 T cell receptor beta chains originate from one sample sequenced in a study of CD8+ T cells in alopecia areata. Treatment meaning: oral pan-JAK inhibitor, 5-10 mg twice daily. Extracted RNA was reverse transcribed, and the resulting cDNA served as sequencing template. The table came from immunoSEQ multiplex PCR; TCRdb's copy has only in-frame clones and leaves some out. The data contain 150,000 to 200,000 clones, 60% of them singletons. The specimen comprised CD4+ T cells sorted from blood, sampled at week 24, from a patient treated with tofacitinib. The receptors shown here come from a human donor with alopecia areata.

This clone was picked up a small number of times. The chain employs TRBV29-1 and TRBJ1-2; 7 nucleotides line up with TRBD1. Germline assignment: CDR1 SQVTM and CDR2 ANQGSEA. V lost 3 bases, J lost 4 bases, and 14 bases stayed unmatched. This CDR3 spans 16 amino acids. CDR3 sequence: CSVDSARQGLIYGYTF. The DNA of the CDR3 is TGCAGCGTTGACAGTGCGAGACAGGGCCTGATCTATGGCTACACCTTC.

This clone was counted between two and nine times. The chain joins TRBV30 to TRBJ2-5; no clear D. This CDR3 contains 11 residues. In germline, CDR1 is GTSNPN, CDR2 SVGIG (reference sequence). V was cut by 5 bases and J by 0 bases, with 4 bases left in between. CDR3 in amino acids: CAWDNQETQYF. The CDR3 coding sequence is TGTGCCTGGGACAACCAAGAGACCCAGTACTTC.

The rearrangement uses TRBV5-1 and TRBJ1-6; D ambiguous. The CDR3 runs 15 residues. Trimming removed 2 bases at V and 7 bases at J, with 13 bases between. From germline, CDR1 is SGHRS and CDR2 YFSETQ. DNA of the CDR3: TGCGCCAGCAGCTTTGAGGGCGGCAGGAATTCACCCCTCCACTTT. Protein product: CASSFEGGRNSPLHF.

The chain links TRBV29-1 to TRBJ2-7; D uncertain. The CDR3 length is 11 residues. The germline V and J ends were trimmed by 4 bases and 7 bases, with 11 bases remaining between them. Germline-derived CDR1 and CDR2 are SQVTM and ANQGSEA. CDR3 sequence reads: CSVGAIEEQYF. The CDR3 DNA reads TGCAGCGTTGGCGCGATCGAAGAGCAGTACTTC.

The CDR3 DNA follows: TGTGCCAGCAGCCTGAGACGGACAGGAATGGAACACAATGAGCAGTTCTTC. The encoded protein is CASSLRRTGMEHNEQFF. V usage is TRBV14 and J usage is TRBJ2-1, with 7 bases that match TRBD1. Trimming removed 4 bases from V and 5 bases from J; junction bases left unmatched: 14. This CDR3 has 17 residues. Germline values: CDR1 SGHDN, CDR2 FVKESK.

This clone was observed a handful of times. The chain recombines TRBV15 with TRBJ2-2; D is possibly TRBD1 or TRBD2 (6 bases each). V was trimmed by 4 bases and J by 0 bases, leaving 9 bases between them. Per the germline V gene, CDR1 is LNHNV and CDR2 is YYDKDF (reference sequence). The length of the CDR3 is 15 residues. As DNA, the CDR3 is TGTGCCACCAGCACCGGGGGCCCGAACACCGGGGAGCTGTTTTTT. Amino acid sequence: CATSTGGPNTGELFF. Variable domain in full (rest from reference TRBV15 and TRBJ2-2): DAMVIQNPRYQVTQFGKPVTLSCSQTLNHNVMYWYQQKSSQAPKLLFHYYDKDFNNEADTPDNFQSRRPNTSFCFLDIRSPGLGDTAMYLCATSTGGPNTGELFFGEGSRLTVL.

The chain joins TRBV5-6 to TRBJ2-7; 7 positions agree with TRBD1. CDR1 and CDR2 from the germline V gene are SGHDT and YYEEEE. The CDR3 is made up of 14 amino acids. The V segment lost 3 bases and the J segment 5 bases; nucleotides outside the gene matches: 8. CDR3 in amino acids: CASSYISTGNEQYF. In DNA form, the CDR3 reads TGTGCCAGCAGCTACATATCGACAGGGAACGAGCAGTACTTC.

The chain is built from TRBV7-2 and TRBJ1-5; D unclear. Germline CDR1 is SGHTA and CDR2 is FQGNSA. The CDR3 loop spans 14 amino acids. V was shortened by 4 bases and J by 0 bases, with 7 bases between the two germline ends. The CDR3 sequence: CASSSSVSNQPQHF. The CDR3, as DNA: TGTGCCAGCAGCTCATCCGTTAGCAATCAGCCCCAGCATTTT.

The chain joins TRBV27 to TRBJ2-2; D gene uncertain. Germline CDR1 reads MNHEY; CDR2 reads SMNVEV (reference sequence). Trimming took 6 bases from V and 1 from J, leaving 6 bases between them. The CDR3 is made up of 13 amino acids. CDR3 region: CASSPRNTGELFF. The DNA for the CDR3 is TGTGCCAGCAGCCCCCGGAACACCGGGGAGCTGTTTTTT.

This chain connects TRBV30 to TRBJ1-5; D might be TRBD1 (6 bases). In germline, CDR1 is GTSNPN, CDR2 SVGIG (reference sequence). The V end lost 6 bases, the J end lost 5 bases, and 11 bases lay between the germline ends. The CDR3 runs to 12 residues. The DNA of the CDR3 is TGTGCCTGTTCAGGGGACGATCAGCCCCAGCATTTT. This translates into CACSGDDQPQHF.

The chain couples TRBV2 to TRBJ1-4; 9 nucleotides align to TRBD1. Germline loops: CDR1 SNHLY, CDR2 FYNNEI. Losses at the gene ends were 2 bases for V and 7 bases for J; bases not matched to a gene: 14. The length of the CDR3 is 18 residues. CDR3 sequence reads: CASSESGTGFILSEKLFF. For the CDR3, the DNA is TGTGCCAGCAGTGAATCCGGGACAGGGTTCATCCTTAGTGAAAAACTGTTTTTT.

This sequence joins TRBV15 and TRBJ1-6; D is possibly TRBD1 (5 bases). The CDR3 has 17 amino acids. Germline CDR1 and CDR2: LNHNV and YYDKDF (reference sequence). The V gene lost 3 bases and the J gene lost 5 bases, with 17 bases spanning the gap. This CDR3 is CATSSGPLGTDNSPLHF. The CDR3 nucleotides read TGTGCCACCAGCAGCGGCCCTTTAGGGACCGATAATTCACCCCTCCACTTT.

This clone has a handful of counts. The rearrangement joins TRBV6-5 to TRBJ2-6; TRBD2 is a possible D gene (6 bases). CDR1 and CDR2 from the germline V gene are MNHEY and SVGAGI. Trimming took off 2 bases at V and 0 bases at J, with 8 bases between the two ends. The CDR3 totals 16 residues. The CDR3 here is CASSYAGTSGANVLTF. In DNA form, the CDR3 reads TGTGCCAGCAGTTACGCGGGAACCTCTGGGGCCAACGTCCTGACTTTC.

V gene TRBV10-2 combines with J gene TRBJ1-5; D ambiguous. CDR1 and CDR2 (germline): WSHSY, SAAADI. The CDR3 is 12 amino acids. Trimming took 3 bases from V and 5 from J, leaving 5 bases between them. CDR3 region: CASSDQDQPQHF. In nucleotides, the CDR3 is TGCGCCAGCAGTGATCAGGATCAGCCCCAGCATTTT.

The DNA of the CDR3 is TGTGCCTGGAGTGAGGAGGGACAGCAGAGCTCCTATAATTCACCCCTCCACTTT. It codes for CAWSEEGQQSSYNSPLHF. The V gene is TRBV30, the J gene TRBJ1-6; 7 nucleotides agree with TRBD1. V dropped 1 base and J dropped 0; count of bases not matched to a gene: 9. Germline CDR1 GTSNPN, CDR2 SVGIG (reference sequence). The CDR3 totals 18 residues.

Only a few counts were recorded for this clone. CDR3 in amino acids: CASSQGTTVVNTGELFF. The CDR3 DNA follows: TGCGCCAGCAGCCAAGGGACCACCGTTGTGAACACCGGGGAGCTGTTTTTT. The chain couples TRBV5-1 to TRBJ2-2; D may match TRBD1 or TRBD2 (5 bases each). CDR1 and CDR2 from the germline V gene are SGHRS and YFSETQ. This CDR3 is built from 17 residues. The V gene lost 4 bases and the J gene lost 1 base, with 17 bases spanning the gap.

Only one count was recorded for this clone. The chain couples TRBV29-1 to TRBJ1-5; tentatively, D is TRBD1 (5 bases). The CDR3 length is 13 residues. Germline CDR1 and CDR2: SQVTM and ANQGSEA. The V end lost 5 bases, the J end lost 6 bases, and 14 bases lay between the germline ends. The CDR3 spells CSVHSGNGQPQHF. Here the CDR3 DNA reads TGCAGCGTTCACTCAGGGAACGGTCAGCCCCAGCATTTT. The variable domain in full, with the rest retrieved from reference TRBV29-1 and TRBJ1-5, is SAVISQKPSRDICQRGTSLTIQCQVDSQVTMMFWYRQQPGQSLTLIATANQGSEATYESGFVIDKFPISRPNLTFSTLTVSNMSPEDSSIYLCSVHSGNGQPQHFGDGTRLSIL.

The V and J genes are TRBV30 and TRBJ1-6; weak D call: TRBD1 (5 bases). Germline CDR1 is GTSNPN and CDR2 is SVGIG (reference sequence). The CDR3 is made up of 15 amino acids. Trimming left V 3 bases short and J 7 bases short, with 16 bases between. The CDR3 nucleotides read TGTGCCTGGAGCGGGTCCGGGGGTTACAATTCACCCCTCCACTTT. Translated: CAWSGSGGYNSPLHF. Combining the CDR3 with reference TRBV30 and TRBJ1-6 gives the whole variable domain SQTIHQWPATLVQPVGSPLSLECTVEGTSNPNLYWYRQAAGRGLQLLFYSVGIGQISSEVPQNLSASRPQDRQFILSSKKLLLSDSGFYLCAWSGSGGYNSPLHFGNGTRLTVT.

V and J are TRBV29-1 and TRBJ1-4; no definite D call. This CDR3 is built from 13 residues. With 4 bases removed from V and 3 bases from J, the gap between germline ends came to 9 bases. Per the germline V gene, CDR1 is SQVTM and CDR2 is ANQGSEA. The CDR3 loop reads CSVVGQANEKLFF. CDR3 bases: TGCAGCGTTGTAGGGCAAGCTAATGAAAAACTGTTTTTT.

The chain combines TRBV15 with TRBJ2-7; D unclear. The V end lost 0 bases, the J end lost 4 bases, and 7 bases lay between the germline ends. Germline lookup yields CDR1 LNHNV and CDR2 YYDKDF (reference sequence). The CDR3 has 13 residues. CDR3 protein: CATSRDGPYEQYF. Here the CDR3 DNA reads TGTGCCACCAGCAGAGATGGGCCTTACGAGCAGTACTTC.

This clone was seen a handful of times. The rearrangement links TRBV7-9 to TRBJ1-5, with TRBD1 matching over 11 bases. Germline V lookup: CDR1 SEHNR, CDR2 FQNEAQ (reference sequence). The CDR3 spans 12 residues. Trimming removed 8 bases from V and 6 bases from J; junction bases left unmatched: 0. The CDR3 DNA is TGTGCCAGCGGGACAGGGGGTCAGCCCCAGCATTTT. It encodes CASGTGGQPQHF.

The rearrangement uses TRBV20-1 and TRBJ2-3; D unresolved. CDR1 and CDR2 (germline): DFQATT, SNEGSKA (reference sequence). This CDR3 contains 9 residues. The V end lost 3 bases, the J end lost 10 bases, and 5 bases lay between the germline ends. CDR3: CSASLPQYF. The CDR3 region has the DNA TGCAGTGCTAGTCTTCCGCAGTATTTT.

V is TRBV18 and J is TRBJ2-5; 8 nucleotides line up with TRBD1. V shed 4 bases and J 5 bases; nucleotides not matched to a gene: 21. Germline values: CDR1 KGHSH, CDR2 LQKENI. The CDR3 covers 19 residues. The DNA of the CDR3 is TGTGCCAGCTCACTATATCAACCCCCCGGACAGGGAAGATTGGAGACCCAGTACTTC. Its translation is CASSLYQPPGQGRLETQYF.

This clone was seen just once. The V call is TRBV30, the J call TRBJ1-1; 12 bases align to TRBD1. CDR3 length: 19 residues. The germline V gene has CDR1 GTSNPN and CDR2 SVGIG (reference sequence). V lost 8 bases, J lost 3 bases, and 22 bases stayed unmatched. The DNA of the CDR3 is TGTGCCGTTCCGGGACAGGGGGCATCGGGGTTTGCTTGGTACACTGAAGCTTTCTTT. Encoded protein: CAVPGQGASGFAWYTEAFF.

The chain uses TRBV5-4 and TRBJ2-7, with 10 bases that match TRBD1. The V segment lost 5 bases and the J segment 3 bases; nucleotides outside the gene matches: 8. The CDR3 runs 15 residues. CDR1 and CDR2 from the germline V gene are SGHNT and YYREEE (reference sequence). CDR3 DNA sequence: TGTGCCAGCAGAAACGGACAGGGGGGCCACTACGAGCAGTACTTC. Amino acids: CASRNGQGGHYEQYF.

The gene calls are TRBV29-1 and TRBJ2-3; D is undetermined. V was shortened by 0 bases and J by 7 bases, with 5 bases between the two germline ends. This CDR3 is 11 amino acids long. Per the germline V gene, CDR1 is SQVTM and CDR2 is ANQGSEA. CDR3 in DNA: TGCAGCGTTGAAGATAATAATACGCAGTATTTT. Its translation is CSVEDNNTQYF.

The gene calls are TRBV7-3 and TRBJ2-2, with a tentative D call TRBD1 (7 bases). Germline V gene sequence: CDR1 SGHTA, CDR2 FQGTGA. With 5 bases removed from V and 4 bases from J, the gap between germline ends came to 11 bases. The CDR3 runs to 14 residues. The CDR3 DNA reads as TGTGCCAGCAGCCCCCAGGGGGGCACCGGGGAGCTGTTTTTT. This encodes CASSPQGGTGELFF.

This clone was counted only a few times. This chain links TRBV25-1 with TRBJ2-7; 11 bases match TRBD2. Trimming at V came to 9 bases and at J to 3 bases, leaving 16 bases not matched to a gene. From germline, CDR1 is MGHDK and CDR2 SYGVNS. The CDR3 loop spans 17 amino acids. The CDR3 spells CARQASGGFTSIYEQYF. CDR3 coding DNA: TGTGCCAGACAAGCTAGCGGGGGGTTCACCTCCATCTACGAGCAGTACTTC.

This clone was counted once. The V gene is TRBV6-5, the J gene TRBJ2-7; a weak D match, TRBD1 (6 bases). Trimming cost V 9 bases and J 0 bases, with 12 bases left between them. CDR1 MNHEY and CDR2 SVGAGI come from the germline V gene. The CDR3 extends over 13 amino acids. As DNA, the CDR3 is TGTGCCAGTTCCAGGGGCCTCTCCTACGAGCAGTACTTC. It encodes CASSRGLSYEQYF.

This chain uses TRBV29-1 with TRBJ2-7; 9 bases align to TRBD2. V lost 7 bases, J lost 7 bases, and 14 bases stayed unmatched. In germline, CDR1 is SQVTM, CDR2 ANQGSEA. The CDR3 contains 14 residues. The CDR3 spells CSGIAGDPKGEQYF. CDR3 sequence (DNA): TGCAGCGGAATAGCGGGGGACCCAAAGGGGGAGCAGTACTTC.

The chain has TRBV10-3 and TRBJ1-5; D ambiguous. Trimming stripped 3 bases from V and 5 bases from J, with 11 bases between. The CDR3 is 14 amino acids. Germline V gene sequence: CDR1 ENHRY, CDR2 SYGVKD. Here the CDR3 reads CAISDLVGYQPQHF. The CDR3 DNA reads TGTGCCATCAGTGATCTGGTGGGGTATCAGCCCCAGCATTTT.